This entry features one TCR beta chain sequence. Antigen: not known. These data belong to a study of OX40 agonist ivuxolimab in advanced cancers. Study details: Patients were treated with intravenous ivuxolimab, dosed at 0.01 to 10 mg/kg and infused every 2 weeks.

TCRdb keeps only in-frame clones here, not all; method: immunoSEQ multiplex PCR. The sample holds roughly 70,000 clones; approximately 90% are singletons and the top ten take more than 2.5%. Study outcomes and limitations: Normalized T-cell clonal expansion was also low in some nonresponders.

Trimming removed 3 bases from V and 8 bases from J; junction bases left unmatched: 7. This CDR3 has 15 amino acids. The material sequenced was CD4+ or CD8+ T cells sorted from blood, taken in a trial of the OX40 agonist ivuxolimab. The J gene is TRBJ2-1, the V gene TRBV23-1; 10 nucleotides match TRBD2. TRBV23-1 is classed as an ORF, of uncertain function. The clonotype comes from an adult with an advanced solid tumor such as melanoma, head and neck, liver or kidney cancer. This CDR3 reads CASSQASGRGDEQFF. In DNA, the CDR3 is TGCGCCAGCAGTCAGGCTAGCGGGAGAGGCGATGAGCAGTTCTTC.